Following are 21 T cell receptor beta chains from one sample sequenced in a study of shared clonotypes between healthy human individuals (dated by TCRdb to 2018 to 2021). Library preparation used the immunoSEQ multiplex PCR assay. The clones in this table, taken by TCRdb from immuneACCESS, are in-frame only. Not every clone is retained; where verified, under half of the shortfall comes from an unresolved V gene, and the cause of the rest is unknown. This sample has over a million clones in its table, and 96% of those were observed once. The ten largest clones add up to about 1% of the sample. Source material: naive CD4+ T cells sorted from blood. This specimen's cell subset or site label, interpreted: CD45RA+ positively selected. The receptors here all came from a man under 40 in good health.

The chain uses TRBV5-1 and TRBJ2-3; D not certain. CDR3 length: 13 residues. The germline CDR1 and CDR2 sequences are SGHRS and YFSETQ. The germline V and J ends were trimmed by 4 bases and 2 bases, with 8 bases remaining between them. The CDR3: CASSADLTDTQYF. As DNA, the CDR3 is TGCGCCAGCAGCGCGGATCTCACAGATACGCAGTATTTT.

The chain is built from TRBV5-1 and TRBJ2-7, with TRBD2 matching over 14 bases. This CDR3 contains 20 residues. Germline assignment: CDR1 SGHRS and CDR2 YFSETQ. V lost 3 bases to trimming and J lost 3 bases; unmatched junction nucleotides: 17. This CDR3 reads CASSYPSGTSGRGEIYEQYF. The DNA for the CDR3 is TGCGCCAGCAGCTACCCGTCCGGGACTAGCGGGAGAGGGGAAATCTACGAGCAGTACTTC.

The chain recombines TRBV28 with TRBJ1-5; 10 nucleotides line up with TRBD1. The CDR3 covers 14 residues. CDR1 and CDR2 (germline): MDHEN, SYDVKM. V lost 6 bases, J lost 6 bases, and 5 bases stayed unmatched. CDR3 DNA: TGTGCCAGCAGCCTGGACAGGGGGAGTCAGCCCCAGCATTTT. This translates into CASSLDRGSQPQHF.

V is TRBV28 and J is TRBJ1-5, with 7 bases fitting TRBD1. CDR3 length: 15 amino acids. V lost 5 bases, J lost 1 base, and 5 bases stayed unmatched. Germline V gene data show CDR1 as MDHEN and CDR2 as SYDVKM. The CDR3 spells CASSTGAWSNQPQHF. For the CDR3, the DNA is TGTGCCAGCAGTACAGGGGCATGGAGCAATCAGCCCCAGCATTTT.

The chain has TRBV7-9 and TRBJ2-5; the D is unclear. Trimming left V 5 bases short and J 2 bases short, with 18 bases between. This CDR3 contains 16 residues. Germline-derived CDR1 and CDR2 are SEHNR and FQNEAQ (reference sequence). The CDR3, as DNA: TGTGCCAGCAGCCTAAGCCTGTGGCAGCTACAAGAGACCCAGTACTTC. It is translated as CASSLSLWQLQETQYF.

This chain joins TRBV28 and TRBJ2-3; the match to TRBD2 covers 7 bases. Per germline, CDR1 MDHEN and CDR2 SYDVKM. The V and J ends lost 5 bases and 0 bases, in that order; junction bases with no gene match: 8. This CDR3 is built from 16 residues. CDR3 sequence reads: CASSQTLAASTDTQYF. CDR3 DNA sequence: TGTGCCAGCAGTCAAACGCTAGCGGCTAGCACAGATACGCAGTATTTT.

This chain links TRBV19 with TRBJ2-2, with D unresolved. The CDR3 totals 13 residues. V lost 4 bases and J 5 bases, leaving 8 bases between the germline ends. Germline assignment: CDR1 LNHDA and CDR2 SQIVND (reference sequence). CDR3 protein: CASSSRLTGELFF. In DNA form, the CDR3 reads TGTGCCAGTAGTAGTCGACTGACCGGGGAGCTGTTTTTT.

CDR3 loop: CASSRPGELYNEQFF. CDR3 in DNA: TGTGCCAGCAGCCGCCCGGGAGAACTCTACAATGAGCAGTTCTTC. This rearrangement joins TRBV6-6 to TRBJ2-1; D might be TRBD2 (6 bases). The V gene lost 6 bases and the J gene lost 3 bases, with 15 bases spanning the gap. Germline values: CDR1 MNHNY, CDR2 SVGAGI (reference sequence). The CDR3 extends over 15 amino acids.

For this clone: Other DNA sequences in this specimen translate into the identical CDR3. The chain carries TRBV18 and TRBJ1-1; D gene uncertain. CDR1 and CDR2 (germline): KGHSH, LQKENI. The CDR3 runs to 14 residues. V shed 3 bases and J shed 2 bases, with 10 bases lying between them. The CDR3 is CASSPKGGNTEAFF. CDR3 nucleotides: TGTGCCAGCTCACCGAAAGGAGGAAACACTGAAGCTTTCTTT. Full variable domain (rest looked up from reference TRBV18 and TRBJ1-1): NAGVMQNPRHLVRRRGQEARLRCSPMKGHSHVYWYRQLPEEGLKFMVYLQKENIIDESGMPKERFSAEFPKEGPSILRIQQVVRGDSAAYFCASSPKGGNTEAFFGQGTRLTVV.

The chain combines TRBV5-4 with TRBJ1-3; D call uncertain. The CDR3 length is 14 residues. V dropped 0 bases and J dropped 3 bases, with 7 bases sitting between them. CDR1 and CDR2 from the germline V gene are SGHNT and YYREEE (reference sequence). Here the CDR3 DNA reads TGTGCCAGCAGCTTGGGAACGAATGGAAACACCATATATTTT. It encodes CASSLGTNGNTIYF. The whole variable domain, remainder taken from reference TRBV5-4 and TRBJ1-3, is ETGVTQSPTHLIKTRGQQVTLRCSSQSGHNTVSWYQQALGQGPQFIFQYYREEENGRGNFPPRFSGLQFPNYSSELNVNALELDDSALYLCASSLGTNGNTIYFGEGSWLTVV.

CDR3 amino acids: CASSDHDRVKRNEQFF. CDR3 coding DNA: TGTGCCAGCAGTGACCATGACAGGGTGAAGCGAAATGAGCAGTTCTTC. This chain connects TRBV6-4 to TRBJ2-1; TRBD1 matches 7 bases. This CDR3 has 16 residues. V lost 2 bases, J lost 7 bases, and 11 bases stayed unmatched. Looked up from germline, CDR1 is MRHNA and CDR2 is SNTAGT.

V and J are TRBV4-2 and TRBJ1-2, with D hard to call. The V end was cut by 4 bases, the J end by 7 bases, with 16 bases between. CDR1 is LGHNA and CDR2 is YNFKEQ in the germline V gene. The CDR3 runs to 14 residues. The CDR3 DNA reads TGTGCCAGCAGCCCAGCGGGTCAATCAGCTGGCTACACCTTC. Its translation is CASSPAGQSAGYTF.

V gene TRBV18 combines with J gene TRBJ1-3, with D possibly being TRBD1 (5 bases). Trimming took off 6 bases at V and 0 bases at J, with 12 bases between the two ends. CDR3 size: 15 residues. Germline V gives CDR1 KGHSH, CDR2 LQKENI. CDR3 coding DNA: TGTGCCAGCTCTCAAGCGGGGGGCTCTGGAAACACCATATATTTT. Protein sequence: CASSQAGGSGNTIYF.

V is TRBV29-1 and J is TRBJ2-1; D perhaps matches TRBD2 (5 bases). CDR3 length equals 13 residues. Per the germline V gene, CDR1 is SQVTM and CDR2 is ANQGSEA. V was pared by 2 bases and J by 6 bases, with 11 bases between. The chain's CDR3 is CSVESKEVNEQFF. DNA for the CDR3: TGCAGCGTTGAAAGCAAGGAGGTCAATGAGCAGTTCTTC.

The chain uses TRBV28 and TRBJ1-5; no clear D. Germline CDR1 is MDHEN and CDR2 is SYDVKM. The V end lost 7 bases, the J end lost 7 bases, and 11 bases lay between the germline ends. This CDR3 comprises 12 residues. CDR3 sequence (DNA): TGTGCCAGCAAAGAAAGCCACCAGCCCCAGCATTTT. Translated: CASKESHQPQHF.

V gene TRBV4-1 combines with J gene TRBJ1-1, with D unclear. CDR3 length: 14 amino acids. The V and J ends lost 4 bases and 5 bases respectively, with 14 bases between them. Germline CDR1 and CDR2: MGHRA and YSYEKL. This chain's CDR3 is CASSLEEAGTEAFF. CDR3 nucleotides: TGCGCCAGCAGCCTCGAAGAGGCGGGGACTGAAGCTTTCTTT.

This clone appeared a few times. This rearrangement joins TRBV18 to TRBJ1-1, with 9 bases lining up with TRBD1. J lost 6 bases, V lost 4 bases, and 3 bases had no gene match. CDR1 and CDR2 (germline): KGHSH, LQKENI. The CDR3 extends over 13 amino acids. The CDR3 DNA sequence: TGTGCCAGCTCACGGGACAGGGAGGCTGAAGCTTTCTTT. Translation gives CASSRDREAEAFF. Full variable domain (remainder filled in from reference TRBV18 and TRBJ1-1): NAGVMQNPRHLVRRRGQEARLRCSPMKGHSHVYWYRQLPEEGLKFMVYLQKENIIDESGMPKERFSAEFPKEGPSILRIQQVVRGDSAAYFCASSRDREAEAFFGQGTRLTVV.

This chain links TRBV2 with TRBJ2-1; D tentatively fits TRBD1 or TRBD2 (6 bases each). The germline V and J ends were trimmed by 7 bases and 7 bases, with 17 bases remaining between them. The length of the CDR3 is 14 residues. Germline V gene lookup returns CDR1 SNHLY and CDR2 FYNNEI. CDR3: CASIGAGAGNEQFF. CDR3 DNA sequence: TGTGCCAGCATTGGGGCAGGGGCGGGGAATGAGCAGTTCTTC.

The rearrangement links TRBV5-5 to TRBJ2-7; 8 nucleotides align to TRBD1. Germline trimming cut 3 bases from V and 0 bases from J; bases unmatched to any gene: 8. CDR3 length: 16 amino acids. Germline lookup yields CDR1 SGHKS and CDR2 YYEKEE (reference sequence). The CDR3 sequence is CASSWGQAILSYEQYF. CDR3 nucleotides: TGTGCCAGCAGCTGGGGACAGGCTATACTCTCCTACGAGCAGTACTTC.

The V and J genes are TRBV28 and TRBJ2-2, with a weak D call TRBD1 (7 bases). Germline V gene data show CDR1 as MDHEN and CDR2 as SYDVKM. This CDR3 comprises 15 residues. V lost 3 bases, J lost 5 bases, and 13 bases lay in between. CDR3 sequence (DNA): TGTGCCAGCAGTTTCGCAGGGGGGATAACCGGGGAGCTGTTTTTT. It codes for CASSFAGGITGELFF.

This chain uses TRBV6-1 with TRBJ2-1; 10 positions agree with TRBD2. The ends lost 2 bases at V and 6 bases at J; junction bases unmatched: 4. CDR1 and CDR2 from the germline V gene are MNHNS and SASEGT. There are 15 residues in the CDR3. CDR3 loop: CASSELTSGINEQFF. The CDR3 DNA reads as TGTGCCAGCAGTGAATTAACTAGCGGGATCAATGAGCAGTTCTTC.